Included here is one T cell receptor (beta chain) sequence, with context. This entry comes from a study of PD-L1 blockade in urothelial cancer. Peripheral blood mononuclear cells were collected from every patient before and during treatment, yielding between 1 and 8 samples per patient. V shed 5 bases and J shed 7 bases, with 13 bases lying between them. Germline CDR1 SGHRS, CDR2 YFSETQ. The CDR3 is made up of 12 amino acids. Only in-frame clones appear in the TCRdb table, and some are missing; sequencing was by immunoSEQ multiplex PCR. This sample has some 67,000 clones, with around nine tenths found just once.

This chain uses TRBV5-1 with TRBJ2-7, with D possibly being TRBD1 (7 bases). This sample comprised PBMCs, obtained around atezolizumab (anti-PD-L1) treatment. This clonotype originated in a man aged 55 to 69 with urothelial cancer. For the CDR3, the DNA is TGCGCCAGCAGTTTACAGGGGAGGGAGCAGTACTTC. It codes for CASSLQGREQYF.